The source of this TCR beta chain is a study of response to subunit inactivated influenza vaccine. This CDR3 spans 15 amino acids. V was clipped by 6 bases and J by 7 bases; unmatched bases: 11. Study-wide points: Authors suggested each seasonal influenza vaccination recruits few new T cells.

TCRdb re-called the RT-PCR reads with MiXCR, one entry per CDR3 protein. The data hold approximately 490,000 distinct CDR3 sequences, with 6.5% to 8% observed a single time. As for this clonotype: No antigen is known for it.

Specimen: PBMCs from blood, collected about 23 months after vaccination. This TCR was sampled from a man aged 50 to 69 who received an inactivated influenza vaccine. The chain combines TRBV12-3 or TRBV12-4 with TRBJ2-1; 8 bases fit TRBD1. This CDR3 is CASSTGTGRSNEQFF. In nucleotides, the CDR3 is TGTGCCAGCAGCACCGGGACAGGAAGGAGTAATGAGCAGTTCTTC.